This T cell receptor (beta chain) was documented in a study of T cell repertoires in cytomegalovirus infection. About the study: HLA-B-restricted CMV epitopes that are well studied were used alongside recently identified HLA-C-restricted ones. The study's findings and limits: CMV-specific TCR beta clonotypes restricted by HLA-C dominated the ex vivo response.

This clonotype turned up a few times. Its specificity is unknown. Germline values: CDR1 SEHNR, CDR2 FQNEAQ (reference sequence). The V end lost 5 bases, the J end lost 2 bases, and 10 bases lay between the germline ends. The CDR3 consists of 14 residues. TCRdb reanalysed the reads using MiXCR and keeps one entry per CDR3 protein. The repertoire has about 700,000 distinct CDR3 sequences, 33% of them found once; the top ten carry 15% to 20%. This chain uses TRBV7-9 with TRBJ1-3; no definite D call. The material sequenced was cultured PBMCs, taken from culture after CMV antigen stimulation. The receptor's source is a human donor in good health (CMV status not recorded). Some clones in this sample may be carry-over from other donors' samples. CDR3 amino acids: CASSDFGAGNTIYF. The CDR3 nucleotides read TGTGCCAGCAGCGACTTTGGGGCTGGAAACACCATATATTTT. The full variable domain, its missing parts supplied by reference TRBV7-9 and TRBJ1-3, is DTGVSQNPRHKITKRGQNVTFRCDPISEHNRLYWYRQTLGQGPEFLTYFQNEAQLEKSRLLSDRFSAERPKGSFSTLEIQRTEQGDSAMYLCASSDFGAGNTIYFGEGSWLTVV.